This TCR beta chain is from a study of T cell responses to AZD1222 COVID-19 vaccine. Study results and limitations: The study found vaccine-associated CD4 TCRs spanning spike, dominant at 160-218 and 743-854. Reports say nearly half of spike-specific TCRs go after unmutated variant regions.

Sequencing used immunoSEQ multiplex PCR; TCRdb keeps in-frame clones, though not all of them. The sample holds 150,000 or so clones, around nine tenths seen once. To note about this clone: As yet, its antigen is unknown.

CDR3 length equals 13 residues. Losses at the gene ends were 6 bases for V and 6 bases for J; bases not matched to a gene: 7. The V gene's germline CDR1 is ENHRY and CDR2 SYGVKD. The J gene is TRBJ1-2, the V gene TRBV10-3; 7 bases line up with TRBD1. Sequencing was performed on peripheral blood, taken on day 0 of AZD1222 vaccination. This TCR came from an adult in good health. CDR3 sequence: CAIRTDRDHGYTF. CDR3 in DNA: TGTGCCATCAGGACAGACAGGGATCATGGCTACACCTTC.